These 2 T cell receptor beta chains were sequenced from one sample in a study of CD8 T cells in ankylosing spondylitis. These receptors have no identified antigens. TCRdb re-called the 5' RACE reads through MiXCR, storing one row per CDR3 protein. The sample lists 670,000 or so distinct CDR3 sequences; roughly 19% were seen once. The study, taken as a whole, reports: Blood from ankylosing spondylitis patients appeared to carry a characteristic roughly eight-variant TCR beta motif.

The sequenced material came from blood, either unsorted or a sorted T cell fraction (not recorded which). The receptors come from a male donor with ankylosing spondylitis.

Only a few counts were recorded for this clonotype. The chain joins TRBV5-1 to TRBJ2-3; the match to TRBD1 covers 9 bases. The CDR3 consists of 15 residues. Germline V CDR1 and CDR2: SGHRS, YFSETQ. V lost 4 bases and J lost 2; bases outside the gene matches: 5. This chain's CDR3 is CASSTGTGSTDTQYF. As DNA, the CDR3 is TGCGCCAGCAGCACCGGGACAGGGTCCACAGATACGCAGTATTTT.

The chain carries TRBV24-1 and TRBJ2-5; TRBD2 aligns across 10 bases. V gave up 4 bases and J gave up 5 bases; unmatched junction bases: 6. The CDR3 covers 15 residues. CDR1 and CDR2 (germline): KGHDR, SFDVKD. The CDR3 DNA is TGTGCCACCAGTGACACCGGGACTAGCGATGAGACCCAGTACTTC. Amino acid sequence: CATSDTGTSDETQYF.